The following is a TCR beta chain sequence with its context. Its recognized antigen is unknown. Base quality data are lacking; no much larger clone is found one base away. The data were obtained in a study of patients and donors after allogeneic stem cell transplantation (dated by TCRdb to 2019 to 2021). Library creation used RT-PCR. The instrument was a NextSeq 550. The public reads were run again by TCRdb, first through fastp at Q25 and then through MiXCR, and only productive beta chains were kept. Rows with a matching CDR3 protein are joined into one entry that keeps the most common DNA and genes. This sample comprises about 110,000 distinct CDR3 sequences, about a third of them detected only once. 25% to 35% of the sample is in the top ten clones. The CDR3 holds 16 amino acids from the cysteine to the phenylalanine. The only DNA kept is the CDR3, 48 bases in frame from the first base. The germline V gene supplies CDR1 LGHNA and CDR2 YNFKEQ. V and J are trimmed by 1 base and 2 bases, and the gene matches miss 4 bases of the junction.

The rearrangement combines TRBV4-2 with TRBJ2-1, with 8 junctional bases fitting TRBD2. The clonotype originates from a human donor who was either an allogeneic HSCT recipient or a stem cell or donor lymphocyte infusion donor (not recorded which). It is not recorded whose cells these are; they may come from a transplant donor. Input material: blood, either unsorted or a sorted T cell fraction (not recorded which). The nucleotide sequence is TGTGCCAGCAGCCAAGGAGGCGGGAGGCCCTACAATGAGCAGTTCTTC. Its protein reads: CASSQGGGRPYNEQFF.